The present entry profiles one T cell receptor beta chain with its context. Its target is not known. These data are taken from a study of regulatory T cells in long-lasting Graves disease. Study-wide findings and caveats: Favored usage of TRBV28, TRBJ1-2 and TRBJ2-5 was recorded in persistent disease. Results may be inaccurate due to the small sample size. Whereas about a thousand public clonotypes were shared by new patients, persistent patients shared more, at about 2,500.

Building of the TCR beta libraries involved iRepertoire HTBI primers and Arm-PCR of CDR3 regions. One entry per CDR3 protein results from TCRdb running MiXCR on the multiplex PCR reads. The sample yields approximately 400,000 distinct CDR3 sequences, over 12% seen once. Time point described: newly diagnosed GD, antithyroid drugs for less than 3 months. Extracted RNA from PBMCs served as the source of the TCR library. Germline assignment: CDR1 SGHAT and CDR2 FQNNGV. Trimming shortened V by 1 base and J by 5 bases, and 17 bases separated the two germline ends. The CDR3 has 16 residues. The same data also contributed to another study, on T cells in Graves' hyperthyroidism and ophthalmopathy. That source adds: The study used the HTBI primer set for a first-round RT-PCR of the TCR CDR3.

The rearrangement uses TRBV11-2 and TRBJ1-2, with D possibly being TRBD1 (6 bases). This TCR derives from a woman aged 40 to 49 with Graves disease. The sequencing used peripheral blood mononuclear cells (PBMCs), collected at new diagnosis, from a patient treated with antithyroid drugs. Here the CDR3 DNA reads TGTGCCAGCAGCTTAGCTCCCGGACAGAGAGGATATGGCTACACCTTC. Amino acid sequence: CASSLAPGQRGYGYTF.